This TCR beta chain comes out of a study of control samples from healthy donors and cancer patients. Profiled with immunoSEQ multiplex PCR; TCRdb holds only in-frame clones, not every one. The profile shows 150,000 to 200,000 clones, about 90% of them singletons. CDR1 is SGHDN, CDR2 FVKESK, per germline. With 0 bases removed from V and 2 bases from J, the gap between germline ends came to 9 bases. This CDR3 is built from 15 residues. This clone appeared once. This sequence joins TRBV14 and TRBJ2-3; TRBD2 is a possible D gene (6 bases). Material for sequencing was blood. The sequence was obtained from a woman between 25 and 40 years old in good health. The CDR3 is CASSQDRGSTDTQYF. The CDR3, as DNA: TGTGCCAGCAGCCAAGATCGGGGGTCCACAGATACGCAGTATTTT.